These T cell receptor beta chains were read from a single sample in a study of blood T cell repertoires in COVID-19. The method was immunoSEQ multiplex PCR; TCRdb's version includes in-frame clones alone and lacks a portion of them. The sample has about 34,000 clones; 90% to 95% are singletons. Material: peripheral blood. These receptors all come from a man in his sixties with active or convalescent COVID-19. CDR3s include the opening cysteine and the closing phenylalanine or tryptophan. The D gene is left open where the match is weak. The listing skips clone size in some rows; elsewhere it reads once, few, many or a size class.

d_call: TRBD1; j_call: TRBJ1-4; clone_size: once; v_call: TRBV19; cdr3_nt: TGTGCCAGTAGAGCCCCGGGACAGGGGGGAAAACTGTTTTTT; cdr3_aa: CASRAPGQGGKLFF
d_call: NA; j_call: TRBJ1-3; clone_size: NA; v_call: TRBV7-9; cdr3_nt: TGTGCCAGCAGCTTACGAGCGTCTGGAAACACCATATATTTT; cdr3_aa: CASSLRASGNTIYF
d_call: TRBD2; j_call: TRBJ2-7; clone_size: NA; v_call: TRBV27; cdr3_nt: TGTGCCAGCAGTTCCCCTAGGGGTAGCGGGATTTTCGAGCAGTACTTC; cdr3_aa: CASSSPRGSGIFEQYF
d_call: TRBD1; j_call: TRBJ2-7; clone_size: NA; v_call: TRBV28; cdr3_nt: TGTGCCAGCAGGGGACAGGGGGACTACGAGCAGTACTTC; cdr3_aa: CASRGQGDYEQYF
d_call: TRBD1; j_call: TRBJ1-2; clone_size: NA; v_call: TRBV5-1; cdr3_nt: TGCGCCAGCCGGCATACAGGGGGGGATGGCTACACCTTC; cdr3_aa: CASRHTGGDGYTF
d_call: NA; j_call: TRBJ2-7; clone_size: NA; v_call: TRBV19; cdr3_nt: TGTGCCAGTAGTCAACGACAGGCGAGCTCCTACGAGCAGTACTTC; cdr3_aa: CASSQRQASSYEQYF
d_call: TRBD1; j_call: TRBJ1-3; clone_size: NA; v_call: TRBV2; cdr3_nt: TGTGCCAGCACCCGGGACAGTCTACCCGATGGAAACACCATATATTTT; cdr3_aa: CASTRDSLPDGNTIYF
d_call: NA; j_call: TRBJ2-3; clone_size: NA; v_call: TRBV10-3; cdr3_nt: TGTGCCATCAGTGCCGACGGGCAGGGTACGTATTTT; cdr3_aa: CAISADGQGTYF
d_call: TRBD2; j_call: TRBJ2-3; clone_size: NA; v_call: TRBV19; cdr3_nt: TGTGCCAGTAAGCTACTAGCGGGGGGAACAGATACGCAGTATTTT; cdr3_aa: CASKLLAGGTDTQYF
d_call: NA; j_call: TRBJ2-5; clone_size: once; v_call: TRBV4-2; cdr3_nt: TGTGCGTTAGCAAAGAGCCGCGCCCAAGAGACCCAGTACTTC; cdr3_aa: CALAKSRAQETQYF
d_call: NA; j_call: TRBJ2-7; clone_size: NA; v_call: TRBV15; cdr3_nt: TGTGCCACCAGCGACTCAAGAGGCTACGAGCAGTACTTC; cdr3_aa: CATSDSRGYEQYF
d_call: TRBD1; j_call: TRBJ1-2; clone_size: NA; v_call: TRBV5-4; cdr3_nt: TGTGCCAGCAGCTTGGAACAGGGGGCGCGAGGCTACACCTTC; cdr3_aa: CASSLEQGARGYTF
d_call: TRBD1; j_call: TRBJ2-7; clone_size: NA; v_call: TRBV5-4; cdr3_nt: TGTGCCAGCAGCTTGTTGGGACAGGGGTACGAGCAGTACTTC; cdr3_aa: CASSLLGQGYEQYF
d_call: NA; j_call: TRBJ1-2; clone_size: NA; v_call: TRBV2; cdr3_nt: TGTGCCAGCAGTGAAGCCCGGGGGGCAGGTGGCTACACCTTC; cdr3_aa: CASSEARGAGGYTF
d_call: TRBD1; j_call: TRBJ1-3; clone_size: NA; v_call: TRBV5-1; cdr3_nt: TGCGCCAGCAGCTTGTCGGCGGGACAGGGATATGCTGGAAACACCATATATTTT; cdr3_aa: CASSLSAGQGYAGNTIYF
d_call: TRBD1; j_call: TRBJ1-4; clone_size: NA; v_call: TRBV18; cdr3_nt: TGTGCCAGCTCACCAGGGACAGATGAAAAACTGTTTTTT; cdr3_aa: CASSPGTDEKLFF
d_call: TRBD2; j_call: TRBJ2-7; clone_size: NA; v_call: TRBV7-2; cdr3_nt: TGTGCCAGCAGCTTACTCTCGCCGGGACTAGCGGGAGACGAGCAGTACTTC; cdr3_aa: CASSLLSPGLAGDEQYF
d_call: NA; j_call: TRBJ2-2; clone_size: NA; v_call: TRBV24-1; cdr3_nt: TGTGCCACCAGTGATATTGGCCGAACCGGGGAGCTGTTTTTT; cdr3_aa: CATSDIGRTGELFF
d_call: NA; j_call: TRBJ1-2; clone_size: NA; v_call: TRBV18; cdr3_nt: TGTGCCAGCTCACCACCCCAGGGGACTAGGGGCTACACCTTC; cdr3_aa: CASSPPQGTRGYTF
d_call: TRBD1; j_call: TRBJ1-1; clone_size: NA; v_call: TRBV7-3; cdr3_nt: TGTGCCAGCAGCAAGACAGGGGGAAACACTGAAGCTTTCTTT; cdr3_aa: CASSKTGGNTEAFF
d_call: TRBD1; j_call: TRBJ2-1; clone_size: NA; v_call: TRBV9; cdr3_nt: TGTGCCAGCAGCGTAGAGTCGGGAGGACAGGGGACCCACCGATGGCAGTTCTTC; cdr3_aa: CASSVESGGQGTHRWQFF
d_call: TRBD2; j_call: TRBJ2-5; clone_size: NA; v_call: TRBV2; cdr3_nt: TGTGCCAGCAGCCTTACTAGCGCCCAAGAGACCCAGTACTTC; cdr3_aa: CASSLTSAQETQYF
d_call: TRBD2; j_call: TRBJ2-2; clone_size: NA; v_call: TRBV5-1; cdr3_nt: TGCGCCAGCAGCGTGACTAGCGGATACACCGGGGAGCTGTTTTTT; cdr3_aa: CASSVTSGYTGELFF
d_call: NA; j_call: TRBJ1-5; clone_size: NA; v_call: TRBV4-2; cdr3_nt: TGTGCCAGCAGCCATACGGGTAGCAATCAGCCCCAGCATTTT; cdr3_aa: CASSHTGSNQPQHF
d_call: TRBD2; j_call: TRBJ2-3; clone_size: NA; v_call: TRBV18; cdr3_nt: TGTGCCAGCTCACCAGGGACTAGCGGAAGCACAGATACGCAGTATTTT; cdr3_aa: CASSPGTSGSTDTQYF
d_call: TRBD2; j_call: TRBJ2-5; clone_size: NA; v_call: TRBV15; cdr3_nt: TGTGCCACCAGCGGGACCTACGGCGGGAGGTCCCAAGAGACCCAGTACTTC; cdr3_aa: CATSGTYGGRSQETQYF
d_call: NA; j_call: TRBJ1-6; clone_size: NA; v_call: TRBV9; cdr3_nt: TGTGCCAGCAGCCCCCAATCGGAGAATTCACCCCTCCACTTT; cdr3_aa: CASSPQSENSPLHF